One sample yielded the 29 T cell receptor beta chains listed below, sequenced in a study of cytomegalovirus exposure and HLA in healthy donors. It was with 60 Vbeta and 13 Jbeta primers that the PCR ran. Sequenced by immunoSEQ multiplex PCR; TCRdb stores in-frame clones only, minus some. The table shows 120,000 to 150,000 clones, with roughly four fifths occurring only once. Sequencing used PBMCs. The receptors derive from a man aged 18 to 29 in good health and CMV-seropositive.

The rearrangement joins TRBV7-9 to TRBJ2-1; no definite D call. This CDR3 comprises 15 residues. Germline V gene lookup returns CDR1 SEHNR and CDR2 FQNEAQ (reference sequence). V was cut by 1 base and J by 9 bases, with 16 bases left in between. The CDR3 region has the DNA TGTGCCAGCAGCTTAGTACAGAACAACCCCACTGAGCAGTTCTTC. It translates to CASSLVQNNPTEQFF.

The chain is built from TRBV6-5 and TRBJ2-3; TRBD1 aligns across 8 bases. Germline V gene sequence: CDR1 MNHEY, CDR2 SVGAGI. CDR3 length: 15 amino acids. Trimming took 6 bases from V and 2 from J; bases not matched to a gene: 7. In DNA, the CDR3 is TGTGCCAGCAGGCAACAGGGGGGAGCCACAGATACGCAGTATTTT. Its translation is CASRQQGGATDTQYF.

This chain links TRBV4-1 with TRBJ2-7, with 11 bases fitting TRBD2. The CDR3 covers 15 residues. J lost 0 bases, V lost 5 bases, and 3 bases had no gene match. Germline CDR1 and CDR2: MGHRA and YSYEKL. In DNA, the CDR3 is TGCGCCAGCAGCGCGGGACTAGCGGCCTCCTACGAGCAGTACTTC. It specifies CASSAGLAASYEQYF.

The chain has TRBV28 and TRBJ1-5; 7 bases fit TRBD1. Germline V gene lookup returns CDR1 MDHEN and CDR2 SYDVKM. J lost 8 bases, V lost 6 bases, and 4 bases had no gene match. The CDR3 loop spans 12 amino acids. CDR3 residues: CASSDRAEPQHF. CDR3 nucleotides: TGTGCCAGCAGCGACAGGGCGGAGCCCCAGCATTTT. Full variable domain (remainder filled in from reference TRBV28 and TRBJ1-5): DVKVTQSSRYLVKRTGEKVFLECVQDMDHENMFWYRQDPGLGLRLIYFSYDVKMKEKGDIPEGYSVSREKKERFSLILESASTNQTSMYLCASSDRAEPQHFGDGTRLSIL.

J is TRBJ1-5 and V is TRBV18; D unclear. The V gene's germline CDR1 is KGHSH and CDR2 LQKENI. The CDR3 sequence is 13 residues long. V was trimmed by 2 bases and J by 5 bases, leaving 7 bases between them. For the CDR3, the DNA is TGTGCCAGCTCACCATCCCTTGATCAGCCCCAGCATTTT. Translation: CASSPSLDQPQHF. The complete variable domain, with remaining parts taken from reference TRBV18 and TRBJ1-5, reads NAGVMQNPRHLVRRRGQEARLRCSPMKGHSHVYWYRQLPEEGLKFMVYLQKENIIDESGMPKERFSAEFPKEGPSILRIQQVVRGDSAAYFCASSPSLDQPQHFGDGTRLSIL.

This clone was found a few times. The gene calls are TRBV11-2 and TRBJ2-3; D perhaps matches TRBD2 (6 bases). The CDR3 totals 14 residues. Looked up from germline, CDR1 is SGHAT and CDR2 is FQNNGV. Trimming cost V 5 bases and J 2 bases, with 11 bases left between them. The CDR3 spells CASSVSGLTDTQYF. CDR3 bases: TGTGCCAGCAGCGTTAGCGGTCTCACAGATACGCAGTATTTT.

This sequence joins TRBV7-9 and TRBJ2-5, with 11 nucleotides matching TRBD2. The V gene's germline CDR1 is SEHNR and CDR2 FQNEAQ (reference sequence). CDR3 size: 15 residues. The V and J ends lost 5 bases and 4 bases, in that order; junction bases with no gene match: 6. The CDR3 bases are TGTGCCAGCAGCCCAACTAGCGGGAGTCTAGAGACCCAGTACTTC. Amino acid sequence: CASSPTSGSLETQYF.

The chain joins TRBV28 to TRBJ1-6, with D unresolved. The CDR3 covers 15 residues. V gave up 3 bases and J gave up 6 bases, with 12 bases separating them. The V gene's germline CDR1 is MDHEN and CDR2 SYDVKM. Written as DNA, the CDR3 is TGTGCCAGCAGTTTCCCTCCAGAAAGTAATTCACCCCTCCACTTT. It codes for CASSFPPESNSPLHF.

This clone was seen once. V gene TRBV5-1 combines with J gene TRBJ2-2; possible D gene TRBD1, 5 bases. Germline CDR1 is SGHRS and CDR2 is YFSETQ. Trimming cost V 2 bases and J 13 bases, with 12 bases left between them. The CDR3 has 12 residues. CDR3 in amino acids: CASSLEGVGLFF. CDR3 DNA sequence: TGCGCCAGCAGCTTAGAAGGGGTTGGGCTGTTTTTT. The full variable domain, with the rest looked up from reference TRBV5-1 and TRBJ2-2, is KAGVTQTPRYLIKTRGQQVTLSCSPISGHRSVSWYQQTPGQGLQFLFEYFSETQRNKGNFPGRFSGRQFSNSRSEMNVSTLELGDSALYLCASSLEGVGLFFGEGSRLTVL.

CDR3 nucleotide sequence: TGTGCCAGCAGCCAAAGGGTTTCTGGGACTAGCGGGACCAAAAACATTCAGTACTTC. Translating gives CASSQRVSGTSGTKNIQYF. This chain uses TRBV4-2 with TRBJ2-4; 13 positions agree with TRBD2. This CDR3 region has 19 residues. V shed 2 bases and J 2 bases; nucleotides not matched to a gene: 9. Per the germline V gene, CDR1 is LGHNA and CDR2 is YNFKEQ.

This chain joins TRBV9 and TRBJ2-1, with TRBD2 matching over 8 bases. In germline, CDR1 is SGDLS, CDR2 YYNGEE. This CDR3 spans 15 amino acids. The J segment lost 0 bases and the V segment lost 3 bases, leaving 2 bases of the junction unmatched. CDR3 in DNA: TGTGCCAGCAGCGGGCGGGAGGTCTCCTACAATGAGCAGTTCTTC. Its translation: CASSGREVSYNEQFF.

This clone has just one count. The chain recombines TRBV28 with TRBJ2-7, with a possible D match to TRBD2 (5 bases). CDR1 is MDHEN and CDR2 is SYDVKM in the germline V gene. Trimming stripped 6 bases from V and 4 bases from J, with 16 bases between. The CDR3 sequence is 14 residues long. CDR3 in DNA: TGTGCCAGCAGGGACTCGGGCCTCCTTTACGAGCAGTACTTC. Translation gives CASRDSGLLYEQYF.

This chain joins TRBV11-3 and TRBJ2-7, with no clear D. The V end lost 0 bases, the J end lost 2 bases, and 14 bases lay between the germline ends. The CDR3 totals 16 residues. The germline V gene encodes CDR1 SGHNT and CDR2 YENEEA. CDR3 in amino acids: CASSLEGPTGPYEQYF. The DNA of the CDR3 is TGTGCCAGCAGCTTAGAGGGCCCCACTGGCCCCTACGAGCAGTACTTC.

CDR3 in DNA: TGTGCCAGCAGCCCATGGACAGCGAACACCGGGGAGCTGTTTTTT. Amino acid sequence: CASSPWTANTGELFF. The genes are TRBV7-9 and TRBJ2-2, with D possibly TRBD1 on 6 matching bases. The V end was cut by 5 bases, the J end by 0 bases, with 10 bases between. Germline V gene data show CDR1 as SEHNR and CDR2 as FQNEAQ (reference sequence). The CDR3 consists of 15 residues.

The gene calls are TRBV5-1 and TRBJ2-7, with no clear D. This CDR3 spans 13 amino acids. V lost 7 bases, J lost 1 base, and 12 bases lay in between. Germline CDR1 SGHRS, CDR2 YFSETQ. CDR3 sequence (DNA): TGCGCCAGCCGTGTCTCAGAATCCTACGAGCAGTACTTC. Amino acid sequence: CASRVSESYEQYF.

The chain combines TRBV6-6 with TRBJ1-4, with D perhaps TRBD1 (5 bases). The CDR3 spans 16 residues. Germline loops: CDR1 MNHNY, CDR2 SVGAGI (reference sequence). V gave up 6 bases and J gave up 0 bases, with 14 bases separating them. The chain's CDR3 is CASSDRVSPTNEKLFF. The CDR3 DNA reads TGTGCCAGCAGCGACAGAGTCTCACCAACTAATGAAAAACTGTTTTTT.

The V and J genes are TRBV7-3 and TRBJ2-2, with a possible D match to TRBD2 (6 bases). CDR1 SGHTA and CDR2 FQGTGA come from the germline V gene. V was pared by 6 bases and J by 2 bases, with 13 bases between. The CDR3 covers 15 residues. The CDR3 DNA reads TGTGCCAGCAGTTCCGGGACTTCCAACACCGGGGAGCTGTTTTTT. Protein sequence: CASSSGTSNTGELFF.

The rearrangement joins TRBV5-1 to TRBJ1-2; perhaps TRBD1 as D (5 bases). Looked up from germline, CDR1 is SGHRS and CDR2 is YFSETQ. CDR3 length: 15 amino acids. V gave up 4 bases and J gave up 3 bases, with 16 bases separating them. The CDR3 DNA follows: TGCGCCAGCAGCCGCGACACCCGGGGGGACTATGGCTACACCTTC. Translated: CASSRDTRGDYGYTF.

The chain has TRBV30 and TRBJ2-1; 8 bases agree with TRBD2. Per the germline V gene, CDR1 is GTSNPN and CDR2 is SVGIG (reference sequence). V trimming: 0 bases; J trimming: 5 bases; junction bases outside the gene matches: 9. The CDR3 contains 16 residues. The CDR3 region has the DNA TGTGCCTGGAGTGTACTTAGGACTAGCTGGAACAATGAGCAGTTCTTC. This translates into CAWSVLRTSWNNEQFF.

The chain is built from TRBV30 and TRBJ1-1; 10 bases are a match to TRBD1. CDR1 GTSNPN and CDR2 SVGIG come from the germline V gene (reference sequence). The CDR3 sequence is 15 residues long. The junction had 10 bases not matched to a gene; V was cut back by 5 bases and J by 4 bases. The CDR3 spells CAWEAPGQGFTEAFF. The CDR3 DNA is TGTGCCTGGGAAGCCCCGGGACAGGGGTTCACTGAAGCTTTCTTT.

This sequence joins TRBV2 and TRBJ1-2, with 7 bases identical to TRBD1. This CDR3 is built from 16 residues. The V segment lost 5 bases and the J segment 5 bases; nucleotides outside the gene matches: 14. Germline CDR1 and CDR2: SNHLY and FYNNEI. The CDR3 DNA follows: TGTGCCAGCAGTTATCAGGACAGGCCAGGCACTTATGGCTACACCTTC. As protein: CASSYQDRPGTYGYTF. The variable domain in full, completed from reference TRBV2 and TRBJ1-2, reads EPEVTQTPSHQVTQMGQEVILRCVPISNHLYFYWYRQILGQKVEFLVSFYNNEISEKSEIFDDQFSVERPDGSNFTLKIRSTKLEDSAMYFCASSYQDRPGTYGYTFGSGTRLTVV.

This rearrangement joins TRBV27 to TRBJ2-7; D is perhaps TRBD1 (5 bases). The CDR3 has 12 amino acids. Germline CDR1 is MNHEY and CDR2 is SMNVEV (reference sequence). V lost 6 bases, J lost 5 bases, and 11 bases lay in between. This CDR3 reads CASRARGNEQYF. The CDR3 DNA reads TGTGCCAGCAGGGCAAGGGGCAACGAGCAGTACTTC.

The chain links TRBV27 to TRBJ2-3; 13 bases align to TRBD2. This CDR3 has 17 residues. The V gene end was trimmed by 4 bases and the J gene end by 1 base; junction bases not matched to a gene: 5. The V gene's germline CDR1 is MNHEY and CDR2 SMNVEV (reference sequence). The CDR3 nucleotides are TGTGCCAGCAGTTCCGGACTAGCGGGAGAGGGCACAGATACGCAGTATTTT. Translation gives CASSSGLAGEGTDTQYF.

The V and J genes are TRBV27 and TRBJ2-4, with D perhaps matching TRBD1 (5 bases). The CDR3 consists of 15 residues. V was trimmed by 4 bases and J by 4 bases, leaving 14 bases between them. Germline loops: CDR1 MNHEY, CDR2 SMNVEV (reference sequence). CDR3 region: CASSSQGNPKNIQYF. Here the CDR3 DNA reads TGTGCCAGCAGTTCGCAGGGTAACCCAAAAAACATTCAGTACTTC.

Here the CDR3 reads CASSSGLAINEQFF. Here the CDR3 DNA reads TGCGCCAGCAGCTCGGGACTAGCGATAAATGAGCAGTTCTTC. The genes are TRBV5-1 and TRBJ2-1, with TRBD2 matching 10 bases. V dropped 3 bases and J dropped 7; count of bases not matched to a gene: 4. This CDR3 comprises 14 residues. Germline V lookup: CDR1 SGHRS, CDR2 YFSETQ. Filled out from reference TRBV5-1 and TRBJ2-1, the complete variable domain reads KAGVTQTPRYLIKTRGQQVTLSCSPISGHRSVSWYQQTPGQGLQFLFEYFSETQRNKGNFPGRFSGRQFSNSRSEMNVSTLELGDSALYLCASSSGLAINEQFFGPGTRLTVL.

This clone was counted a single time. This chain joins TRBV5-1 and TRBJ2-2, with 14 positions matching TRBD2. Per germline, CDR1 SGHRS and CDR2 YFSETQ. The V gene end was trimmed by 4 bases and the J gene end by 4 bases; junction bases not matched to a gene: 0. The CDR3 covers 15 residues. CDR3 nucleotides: TGCGCCAGCAGCGGACTAGCGGGAGGCACCGGGGAGCTGTTTTTT. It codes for CASSGLAGGTGELFF.

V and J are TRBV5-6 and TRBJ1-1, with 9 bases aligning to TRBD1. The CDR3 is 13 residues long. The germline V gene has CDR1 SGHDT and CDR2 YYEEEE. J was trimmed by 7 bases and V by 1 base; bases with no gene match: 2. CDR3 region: CASSLRQGDEAFF. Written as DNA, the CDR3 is TGTGCCAGCAGCTTGCGACAGGGGGATGAAGCTTTCTTT.

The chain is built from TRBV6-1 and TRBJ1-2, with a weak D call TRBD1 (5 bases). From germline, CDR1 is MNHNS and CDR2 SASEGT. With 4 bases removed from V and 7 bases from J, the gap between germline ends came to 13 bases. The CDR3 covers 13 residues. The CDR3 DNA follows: TGTGCCAGCAGTGGCACCGGGACTTGTGGCTACACCTTC. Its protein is CASSGTGTCGYTF.

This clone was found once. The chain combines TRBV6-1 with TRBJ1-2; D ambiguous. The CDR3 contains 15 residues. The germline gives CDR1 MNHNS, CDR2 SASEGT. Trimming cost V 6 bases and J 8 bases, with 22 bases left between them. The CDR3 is CASRQGLFQRWGYTF. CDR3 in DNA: TGTGCCAGCAGGCAAGGACTGTTCCAAAGGTGGGGCTACACCTTC.